This T cell receptor (beta chain) was identified during a study of blood T cell repertoires in COVID-19. Study as a whole: COVID-19 samples, acute and convalescent, were from the United States, Italy and Spain. In each case, the material was cDNA or gDNA derived from T cells, B-cell-depleted T cells, or PBMCs.

The table came from immunoSEQ multiplex PCR; TCRdb's copy has only in-frame clones and leaves some out. The sample holds 190,000 or so clones, around 80% seen once. Germline lookup yields CDR1 KGHDR and CDR2 SFDVKD. The CDR3 totals 16 residues. The V gene end was trimmed by 4 bases and the J gene end by 1 base; junction bases not matched to a gene: 4. The TCR sequence derives from a human donor with acute or convalescent COVID-19. The donor label of this sample is uncertain. This chain links TRBV24-1 with TRBJ2-3; 10 bases line up with TRBD2. Sequencing was done on a sample of peripheral blood. For the CDR3, the DNA is TGTGCCACCAGTGACGTAGCGGGAGGTGGCACAGATACGCAGTATTTT. Translated: CATSDVAGGGTDTQYF.